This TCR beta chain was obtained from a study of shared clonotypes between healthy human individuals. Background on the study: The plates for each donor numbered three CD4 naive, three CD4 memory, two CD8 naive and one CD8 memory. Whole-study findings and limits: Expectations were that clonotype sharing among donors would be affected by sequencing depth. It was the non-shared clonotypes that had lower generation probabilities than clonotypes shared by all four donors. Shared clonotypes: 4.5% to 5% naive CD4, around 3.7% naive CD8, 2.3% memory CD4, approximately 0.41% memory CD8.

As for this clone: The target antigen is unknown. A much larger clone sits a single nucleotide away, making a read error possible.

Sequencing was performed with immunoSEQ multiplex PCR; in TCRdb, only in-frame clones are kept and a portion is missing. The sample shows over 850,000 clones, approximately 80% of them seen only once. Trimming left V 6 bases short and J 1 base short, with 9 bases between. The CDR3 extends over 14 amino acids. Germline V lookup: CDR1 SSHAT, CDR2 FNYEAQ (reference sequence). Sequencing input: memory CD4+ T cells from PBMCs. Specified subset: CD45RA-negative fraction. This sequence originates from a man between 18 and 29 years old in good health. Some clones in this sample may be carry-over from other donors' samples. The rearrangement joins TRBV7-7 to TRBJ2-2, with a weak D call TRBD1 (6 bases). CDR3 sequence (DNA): TGTGCCAGCAGTCGGGGACAGAACACCGGGGAGCTGTTTTTT. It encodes CASSRGQNTGELFF.